This record looks at one TCR beta chain sequence and its context. This sample is part of a study of shared clonotypes between healthy human individuals. Produced via immunoSEQ multiplex PCR; TCRdb's table is partial and in-frame only. The sample yields some 2.1 million clones, just over 90% seen once. V lost 0 bases and J lost 2; bases outside the gene matches: 0. CDR1 and CDR2 from the germline V gene are SGHRS and YFSETQ. The CDR3 covers 15 residues. Cells designated naive CD8 were CD45RO-negative and were positively selected for CCR7, with terminally differentiated effector memory CD45RA+ cells excluded.

The V and J genes are TRBV5-1 and TRBJ2-5; 11 bases agree with TRBD2. Sequenced sample: naive CD8+ T cells from PBMCs. This clonotype was sampled from a young man in good health. Some clones in this sample may be carry-over from other donors' samples. The CDR3 DNA reads as TGCGCCAGCAGCTTGGGACTAGCGGGACAAGAGACCCAGTACTTC. Translating it yields CASSLGLAGQETQYF.